The 24 T cell receptor beta chains presented below share a single source sample, sequenced in a study of shared clonotypes between healthy human individuals. Only in-frame clones appear in the TCRdb table, and some are missing; sequencing was by immunoSEQ multiplex PCR. There are roughly 2 million clones in the sample; approximately 94% occur only once, and around 0.13% lies in the top ten. The sample was naive CD4+ T cells sorted from blood. Subset noted: CD45RA+ positively selected. These receptors all stem from a man younger than 35 in good health.

Comments on this clone: Other DNA sequences in this sample translate to the same CDR3. The rearrangement uses TRBV5-1 and TRBJ1-2, with D possibly being TRBD1 (5 bases). Germline CDR1 reads SGHRS; CDR2 reads YFSETQ. V gave up 4 bases and J gave up 0 bases, with 10 bases separating them. The CDR3 loop spans 14 amino acids. The CDR3, as DNA: TGCGCCAGCAGCCCGGGACCCTCTAACTATGGCTACACCTTC. This encodes CASSPGPSNYGYTF.

This sequence joins TRBV7-2 and TRBJ1-3; D gene unclear. V was pared by 0 bases and J by 2 bases, with 8 bases between. Germline loops: CDR1 SGHTA, CDR2 FQGNSA. The CDR3 spans 15 residues. For the CDR3, the DNA is TGTGCCAGCAGCTTAGCAGCAGAAACTGGAAACACCATATATTTT. It is translated as CASSLAAETGNTIYF.

V gene TRBV28 combines with J gene TRBJ1-2; 7 bases map to TRBD1. Per the germline V gene, CDR1 is MDHEN and CDR2 is SYDVKM. The V gene end was trimmed by 5 bases and the J gene end by 7 bases; junction bases not matched to a gene: 10. CDR3 length equals 14 residues. The CDR3 sequence is CASSRDSTSAGYTF. CDR3 DNA: TGTGCCAGCAGTCGGGACAGTACATCGGCTGGCTACACCTTC.

V and J are TRBV4-3 and TRBJ1-5; D perhaps matches TRBD1 (5 bases). Per the germline V gene, CDR1 is LGHNA and CDR2 is YSLEER. The CDR3 consists of 15 residues. The V end lost 6 bases, the J end lost 2 bases, and 14 bases lay between the germline ends. The CDR3 region is CASRRDAGGNQPQHF. For the CDR3, the DNA is TGCGCCAGCAGACGGGATGCGGGGGGCAATCAGCCCCAGCATTTT.

V gene TRBV10-3 combines with J gene TRBJ1-5; 9 bases fit TRBD1. This CDR3 has 12 amino acids. V was pared by 11 bases and J by 4 bases, with 3 bases of the junction left unmatched. Germline V CDR1 and CDR2: ENHRY, SYGVKD. The CDR3 nucleotides are TGTGCCGTAGGGACAGGGAATCAGCCCCAGCATTTT. Amino acid sequence: CAVGTGNQPQHF.

CDR3: CASSLKQAHLLGNEQYF. DNA of the CDR3: TGCGCCAGCAGCTTGAAGCAGGCCCACCTCCTCGGGAACGAGCAGTACTTC. The rearrangement uses TRBV5-1 and TRBJ2-7; perhaps TRBD2 as D (5 bases). V was clipped by 1 base and J by 5 bases, with 22 bases between them. The germline V gene encodes CDR1 SGHRS and CDR2 YFSETQ. The CDR3 is made up of 17 amino acids. Drawing the rest from reference TRBV5-1 and TRBJ2-7, the complete variable domain is KAGVTQTPRYLIKTRGQQVTLSCSPISGHRSVSWYQQTPGQGLQFLFEYFSETQRNKGNFPGRFSGRQFSNSRSEMNVSTLELGDSALYLCASSLKQAHLLGNEQYFGPGTRLTVT.

This chain links TRBV21-1 with TRBJ2-7; no check of the table's D call, TRBD1, against the DNA was made. TRBV21-1 is given as a pseudogene. This CDR3 is built from 16 residues. CDR3 in DNA: TGTGCCAGCAGCAAAGCCTTGGAAACAGGGCCCTACGAGCAGTACTTC. Amino acid sequence: CASSKALETGPYEQYF.

This sequence joins TRBV5-1 and TRBJ2-3, with D possibly TRBD1 on 5 matching bases. V was trimmed by 4 bases and J by 3 bases, leaving 15 bases between them. Per germline, CDR1 SGHRS and CDR2 YFSETQ. The CDR3 spans 15 residues. CDR3 DNA: TGCGCCAGCAGCCCTCTAGACAGTTTAACAGATACGCAGTATTTT. Its translation: CASSPLDSLTDTQYF.

Remarks on this clone: The same CDR3 can be traced to other DNA sequences in this sample. This chain uses TRBV6-1 with TRBJ1-1, with a possible D match to TRBD1 (5 bases). V shed 4 bases and J shed 4 bases, with 7 bases lying between them. The CDR3 extends over 12 amino acids. In germline, CDR1 is MNHNS, CDR2 SASEGT. The CDR3 DNA follows: TGTGCCAGCAGTGCCCAGGGCACTGAAGCTTTCTTT. Amino acids: CASSAQGTEAFF.

The rearrangement links TRBV19 to TRBJ2-7; no clear D gene. Germline assignment: CDR1 LNHDA and CDR2 SQIVND (reference sequence). V was shortened by 1 base and J by 5 bases, with 15 bases between the two germline ends. The CDR3 is 15 residues long. The CDR3 reads CASSIGGIGVDEQYF. Written as DNA, the CDR3 is TGTGCCAGTAGTATAGGTGGGATTGGGGTGGACGAGCAGTACTTC.

Concerning this clone itself: In the same sample, other DNA sequences code for this CDR3. This chain uses TRBV18 with TRBJ2-1; D not certain. V was trimmed by 1 base and J by 0 bases, leaving 7 bases between them. CDR1 is KGHSH, CDR2 LQKENI, per germline. There are 15 residues in the CDR3. The CDR3 reads CASSPLSSSYNEQFF. As DNA, the CDR3 is TGTGCCAGCTCACCACTTTCTAGCTCCTACAATGAGCAGTTCTTC.

Points on this clone: Other nucleotide sequences from this sample produce the same CDR3. The chain joins TRBV5-1 to TRBJ2-2; D unclear. V was clipped by 0 bases and J by 4 bases, with 4 bases between them. This CDR3 has 13 residues. Germline-derived CDR1 and CDR2 are SGHRS and YFSETQ. The CDR3 here is CASSLGPTGELFF. Written as DNA, the CDR3 is TGCGCCAGCAGCTTGGGTCCCACCGGGGAGCTGTTTTTT. Complete variable domain (other parts from reference TRBV5-1 and TRBJ2-2): KAGVTQTPRYLIKTRGQQVTLSCSPISGHRSVSWYQQTPGQGLQFLFEYFSETQRNKGNFPGRFSGRQFSNSRSEMNVSTLELGDSALYLCASSLGPTGELFFGEGSRLTVL.

This chain links TRBV5-4 with TRBJ2-7; TRBD2 aligns across 10 bases. Per the germline V gene, CDR1 is SGHNT and CDR2 is YYREEE (reference sequence). V shed 0 bases, J shed 3 bases, and the junction held 6 bases outside the gene matches. This CDR3 contains 16 residues. The CDR3 region has the DNA TGTGCCAGCAGCTTGGCTAGCGGGAGCCTGAGCTACGAGCAGTACTTC. As protein: CASSLASGSLSYEQYF.

The chain carries TRBV5-5 and TRBJ2-3, with D tentatively TRBD2 (5 bases). The CDR3 is 13 residues long. Germline assignment: CDR1 SGHKS and CDR2 YYEKEE (reference sequence). Trimming took 2 bases from V and 7 from J, leaving 11 bases between them. This chain's CDR3 is CASSLILGNTQYF. The DNA for the CDR3 is TGTGCCAGCAGCTTAATACTAGGAAATACGCAGTATTTT.

V gene TRBV18 combines with J gene TRBJ1-1; a weak D match, TRBD1 (6 bases). The V gene lost 2 bases and the J gene lost 2 bases, with 9 bases spanning the gap. There are 14 residues in the CDR3. Germline lookup yields CDR1 KGHSH and CDR2 LQKENI. Here the CDR3 DNA reads TGTGCCAGCTCACCAATGGACAGTAACACTGAAGCTTTCTTT. Amino acid sequence: CASSPMDSNTEAFF.

The genes are TRBV6-1 and TRBJ1-4; 11 nucleotides match TRBD1. Germline V lookup: CDR1 MNHNS, CDR2 SASEGT. The V and J ends lost 7 bases and 6 bases, in that order; junction bases with no gene match: 7. The CDR3 has 15 residues. CDR3 sequence: CASKRDRGFYEKLFF. The CDR3 DNA follows: TGTGCCAGCAAGAGGGACAGGGGGTTTTATGAAAAACTGTTTTTT.

The chain joins TRBV18 to TRBJ1-3, with TRBD1 as a possible D gene (6 bases). V lost 6 bases, J lost 0 bases, and 12 bases lay in between. CDR1 is KGHSH, CDR2 LQKENI, per germline. The CDR3 consists of 15 residues. DNA for the CDR3: TGTGCCAGCTCGCGGGACACCAGCTCTGGAAACACCATATATTTT. Translation gives CASSRDTSSGNTIYF.

CDR3 region: CASSSRNYYNEQFF. CDR3 DNA sequence: TGTGCCAGCAGCTCACGTAACTATTACAATGAGCAGTTCTTC. The chain employs TRBV7-2 and TRBJ2-1; D not resolved. The germline V and J ends were trimmed by 4 bases and 4 bases, with 11 bases remaining between them. Germline V gene lookup returns CDR1 SGHTA and CDR2 FQGNSA. CDR3 size: 14 residues.

The genes are TRBV6-5 and TRBJ1-2, with D maybe TRBD1 (5 bases). V dropped 6 bases and J dropped 4 bases, with 18 bases sitting between them. The CDR3 consists of 15 residues. Germline V lookup: CDR1 MNHEY, CDR2 SVGAGI. The chain's CDR3 is CASRLADGGGYGYTF. The CDR3 nucleotides are TGTGCCAGCAGGCTAGCGGATGGGGGTGGCTATGGCTACACCTTC.

V and J are TRBV19 and TRBJ2-7; D call uncertain. V was shortened by 1 base and J by 4 bases, with 14 bases between the two germline ends. The CDR3 is 15 amino acids. Per germline, CDR1 LNHDA and CDR2 SQIVND (reference sequence). The CDR3 loop reads CASSIVGGTVYEQYF. In nucleotides, the CDR3 is TGTGCCAGTAGTATAGTCGGCGGAACGGTTTACGAGCAGTACTTC.

The J gene is TRBJ2-7, the V gene TRBV6-4; D remains ambiguous. Trimming stripped 8 bases from V and 7 bases from J, with 12 bases between. CDR3 length: 11 residues. Germline lookup yields CDR1 MRHNA and CDR2 SNTAGT. The CDR3: CASPKVGEQYF. The CDR3 DNA is TGTGCCAGCCCTAAGGTAGGGGAGCAGTACTTC.

CDR3 sequence reads: CASSLQAKWREQFF. The CDR3 coding sequence is TGTGCCAGCAGTTTACAAGCAAAGTGGCGGGAGCAGTTCTTC. J is TRBJ2-1 and V is TRBV27, with no clear D. The CDR3 extends over 14 amino acids. The V end was cut by 2 bases, the J end by 10 bases, with 15 bases between. CDR1 MNHEY and CDR2 SMNVEV come from the germline V gene (reference sequence).

This clone was detected once. This rearrangement joins TRBV5-5 to TRBJ2-7, with 7 positions matching TRBD2. CDR3 length: 15 amino acids. Germline CDR1 reads SGHKS; CDR2 reads YYEKEE (reference sequence). V dropped 1 base and J dropped 0; count of bases not matched to a gene: 4. The CDR3 protein is CASSLKGEGSYEQYF. In DNA, the CDR3 is TGTGCCAGCAGCTTGAAAGGGGAGGGCTCCTACGAGCAGTACTTC.

The J gene is TRBJ1-1, the V gene TRBV27, with D tentatively TRBD1 (5 bases). The germline V gene has CDR1 MNHEY and CDR2 SMNVEV (reference sequence). V gave up 2 bases and J gave up 5 bases, with 12 bases separating them. There are 14 residues in the CDR3. Here the CDR3 DNA reads TGTGCCAGCAGTTTACAGGGCGGGAATACTGAAGCTTTCTTT. It specifies CASSLQGGNTEAFF.